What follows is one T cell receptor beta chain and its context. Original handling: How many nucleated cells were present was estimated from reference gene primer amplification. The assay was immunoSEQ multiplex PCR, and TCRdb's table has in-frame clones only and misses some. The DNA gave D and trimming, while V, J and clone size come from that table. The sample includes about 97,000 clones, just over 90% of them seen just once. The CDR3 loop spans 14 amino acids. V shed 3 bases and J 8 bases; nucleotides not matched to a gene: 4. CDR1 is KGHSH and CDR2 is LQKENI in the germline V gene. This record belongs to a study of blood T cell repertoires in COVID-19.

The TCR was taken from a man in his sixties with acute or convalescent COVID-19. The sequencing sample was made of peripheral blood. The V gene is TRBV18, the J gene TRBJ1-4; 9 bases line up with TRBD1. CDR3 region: CASSPLDRGEKLFF. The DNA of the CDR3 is TGTGCCAGCTCACCCTTGGACAGGGGCGAAAAACTGTTTTTT.